This entry describes one T cell receptor beta chain. This entry is derived from a study of technical replicates of blood from a handful of donors. TCRdb's table, derived via immunoSEQ multiplex PCR, lists solely in-frame clones and lacks some. The data contain around 73,000 clones, 85% to 95% of them seen just once; the ten biggest clones take up roughly 4.5%. The CDR3 covers 17 residues. The sample consisted of PBMCs. V is TRBV7-5 and J is TRBJ2-3; the listed D gene, TRBD2, was not tested against the DNA. TRBV7-5 is assigned pseudogene status. The TCR originated in a human donor in good health. Some clones in this sample may be carry-over from other donors' samples. The CDR3 nucleotides read TGTGTCAGAAGCTTTCGCACTAGCGGGGGGGCGGGGGATACGCAGTATTTT. This codes for CVRSFRTSGGAGDTQYF.